Listed here are 6 T cell receptor beta chains from one sample, sequenced in a study of T cell repertoires in cytomegalovirus infection. From the reads, TCRdb called clonotypes with MiXCR, one entry per CDR3 protein. The table includes approximately 390,000 distinct CDR3 sequences, about a third detected once. The antigens these receptors bind are not known. This sample comprised cultured PBMCs, obtained from culture after CMV antigen stimulation. The receptors derive from a human donor in good health (CMV status not recorded). Some clones in this sample may be carry-over from other donors' samples.

The gene calls are TRBV29-1 and TRBJ2-3; 7 bases align to TRBD2. Germline CDR1 SQVTM, CDR2 ANQGSEA. The CDR3 runs to 14 residues. The J segment lost 3 bases and the V segment lost 1 base, leaving 4 bases of the junction unmatched. The CDR3 DNA follows: TGCAGCGTTGAAGGGGAGGGAGTGACAGATACGCAGTATTTT. It yields the protein CSVEGEGVTDTQYF.

CDR3 sequence: CASSPPVQVEQYF. CDR3 bases: TGTGCCAGCTCACCACCGGTTCAAGTCGAGCAGTACTTC. The J gene is TRBJ2-7, the V gene TRBV18; no definite D call. This CDR3 is 13 amino acids long. The V gene lost 0 bases and the J gene lost 6 bases, with 9 bases spanning the gap. Germline loops: CDR1 KGHSH, CDR2 LQKENI.

The gene calls are TRBV4-1 and TRBJ2-7; D is uncertain. The germline V gene has CDR1 MGHRA and CDR2 YSYEKL. V was pared by 1 base and J by 4 bases, with 11 bases between. This CDR3 contains 14 residues. The CDR3 DNA reads as TGCGCCAGCAGCCAAGGACTGGGCGAGTACGAGCAGTACTTC. Protein: CASSQGLGEYEQYF.

There are a few counts of this clonotype. CDR3 loop: CASSSVGDGEQFF. In DNA form, the CDR3 reads TGTGCCAGCAGCTCCGTAGGGGATGGTGAGCAGTTCTTC. The V call is TRBV7-2, the J call TRBJ2-1; D possibly corresponds to TRBD1 (5 bases). Between the trimmed V and J ends, which lost 4 bases and 9 bases, there was a span of 13 bases. The germline V gene has CDR1 SGHTA and CDR2 FQGNSA. CDR3 length: 13 residues.

The genes are TRBV15 and TRBJ2-1; 10 bases match TRBD2. The V gene end was trimmed by 8 bases and the J gene end by 7 bases; junction bases not matched to a gene: 5. CDR1 is LNHNV, CDR2 YYDKDF, per germline (reference sequence). This CDR3 comprises 13 residues. The CDR3 DNA sequence: TGTGCCACCTCTAGCGGGAGTCGGAATGAGCAGTTCTTC. It yields the protein CATSSGSRNEQFF.

CDR3 in DNA: TGCGCCAGCAGCTTGTTTTGCGGGAGACCAGATACGCAGTATTTT. It encodes CASSLFCGRPDTQYF. The rearrangement uses TRBV5-1 and TRBJ2-3; 7 positions agree with TRBD2. The CDR3 runs 15 residues. With V trimmed by 1 base and J by 4 bases, 6 bases remained unmatched. The germline CDR1 and CDR2 sequences are SGHRS and YFSETQ.